This TCR beta chain was profiled in a study of vaccination and CD4 T cells after COVID-19. Looking at the study overall: The stimulating agents, overlapping spike peptides, came from SARS-CoV-2, HCoV-NL63, HCoV-OC43 and HCoV-229E.

Treatment in this sample: approximately nine-day PBMC culture with coronavirus spike peptide pools or control peptides (ViraFEST assay). Dates of PCR positivity, March to December 2020, preceded the US Alpha, Beta and Delta variants. With V trimmed by 7 bases and J by 6 bases, 12 bases remained unmatched. This CDR3 spans 15 amino acids. Germline V gives CDR1 DFQATT, CDR2 SNEGSKA (reference sequence). The Oncomine TCR Beta short-read assay sequenced DNA from cultured CD4+ T cells. TCRdb reprocessed the PCR reads via MiXCR and lists one record per CDR3 protein. The repertoire includes about 18,000 distinct CDR3 sequences, about three fifths of them detected once, and 6.6% sits in the top ten. This clonotype is medium-sized (0.01 to 0.1%) by share. Its antigen is as yet unknown.

The source was CD4+ T cells from blood, cultured in vitro, collected before SARS-CoV-2 vaccination. This receptor was taken from a human donor who had recovered from COVID-19. This sequence joins TRBV20-1 and TRBJ1-6; 7 bases are shared with TRBD1. Here the CDR3 reads CSGKEGTAFNSPLHF. CDR3 DNA sequence: TGCAGTGGCAAAGAGGGGACAGCTTTTAATTCACCCCTCCACTTT.